Each of the 26 T cell receptor beta chains below was sequenced from the same sample in a study of CD8+ T cells in alopecia areata. Extraction of RNA preceded its reverse transcription into cDNA, which served as the sequencing template. Only in-frame clones appear in the TCRdb table, and some are missing; sequencing was by immunoSEQ multiplex PCR. The sample gives fewer than 250,000 clones, around 62% of which show up once; roughly 0.47% is in the top ten. The material was CD4+ T cells sorted from blood, obtained at week 0. The origin of the receptors is a human donor with alopecia areata.

This clone was counted a single time. The gene calls are TRBV7-6 and TRBJ2-5; D not certain. This CDR3 is built from 12 residues. Trimming shortened V by 5 bases and J by 0 bases, and 4 bases separated the two germline ends. The V gene's germline CDR1 is SGHVS and CDR2 FNYEAQ. The CDR3 sequence: CASSQYQETQYF. The DNA for the CDR3 is TGTGCCAGCAGCCAGTACCAAGAGACCCAGTACTTC.

This rearrangement joins TRBV30 to TRBJ2-2; perhaps D is TRBD1 or TRBD2 (6 bases each). Germline assignment: CDR1 GTSNPN and CDR2 SVGIG (reference sequence). Deletions cut 3 bases from V and 1 base from J, with 9 bases between. CDR3 size: 14 residues. DNA of the CDR3: TGTGCCTGGAGCGGGGGCTTGAACACCGGGGAGCTGTTTTTT. Encoded protein: CAWSGGLNTGELFF.

The chain has TRBV6-5 and TRBJ1-5, with 9 bases fitting TRBD1. The ends lost 5 bases at V and 7 bases at J; junction bases unmatched: 6. The CDR3 has 14 residues. CDR1 and CDR2 (germline): MNHEY, SVGAGI. This CDR3 reads CASSPGTGLQPQHF. In DNA form, the CDR3 reads TGTGCCAGCAGTCCCGGGACAGGGTTGCAGCCCCAGCATTTT.

J is TRBJ2-3 and V is TRBV9; D may be TRBD2 (5 bases). V was cut by 0 bases and J by 6 bases, with 11 bases left in between. CDR1 SGDLS and CDR2 YYNGEE come from the germline V gene. This CDR3 is 14 amino acids long. CDR3 coding DNA: TGTGCCAGCAGCGTAGCTTCTAGGGAGGATACGCAGTATTTT. Its protein product is CASSVASREDTQYF.

J is TRBJ2-7 and V is TRBV5-1; TRBD1 might be the D (6 bases). Germline V gene lookup returns CDR1 SGHRS and CDR2 YFSETQ. The V gene lost 3 bases and the J gene lost 5 bases, with 15 bases spanning the gap. The CDR3 length is 14 residues. CDR3 sequence (DNA): TGCGCCAGCAGCTCTCGACCGGACAGCAACGAGCAGTACTTC. It encodes CASSSRPDSNEQYF.

The chain carries TRBV30 and TRBJ2-7; tentative D call: TRBD1 (6 bases). The CDR3 is made up of 12 amino acids. Germline CDR1 GTSNPN, CDR2 SVGIG (reference sequence). Deletions cut 4 bases from V and 6 bases from J, with 13 bases between. In nucleotides, the CDR3 is TGTGCCTGGACATGGGACACCGGCGAGCAGTACTTC. The encoded protein is CAWTWDTGEQYF.

CDR3 DNA: TGTGCCAGCAGCACAGGGAACCAGCCCCAGCATTTT. This codes for CASSTGNQPQHF. The chain employs TRBV6-6 and TRBJ1-5, with D tentatively TRBD1 (6 bases). Germline V CDR1 and CDR2: MNHNY, SVGAGI (reference sequence). The V end was cut by 6 bases, the J end by 7 bases, with 10 bases between. This CDR3 has 12 amino acids.

Turning to this clone: Within the sample, other DNA sequences also encode this same CDR3. The CDR3, as DNA: TGTGCCAGCAGCCAAGATCGAAATCAGCCCCAGCATTTT. Translating gives CASSQDRNQPQHF. The chain recombines TRBV4-2 with TRBJ1-5, with D hard to call. The CDR3 loop spans 13 amino acids. V shed 0 bases and J shed 4 bases, with 4 bases lying between them. Per the germline V gene, CDR1 is LGHNA and CDR2 is YNFKEQ.

This rearrangement joins TRBV5-1 to TRBJ2-7; 9 bases fit TRBD1. After removal of 3 bases from V and 2 bases from J, the junction contained 12 bases not matched to a gene. CDR1 is SGHRS and CDR2 is YFSETQ in the germline V gene. CDR3 length equals 17 residues. In nucleotides, the CDR3 is TGCGCCAGCAGCTCTACATACAGGGGGCGATTTCCCTACGAGCAGTACTTC. Protein sequence: CASSSTYRGRFPYEQYF.

The chain uses TRBV4-2 and TRBJ1-4, with 7 bases lining up with TRBD1. The length of the CDR3 is 16 residues. CDR1 LGHNA and CDR2 YNFKEQ come from the germline V gene. Trimming removed 0 bases from V and 6 bases from J; junction bases left unmatched: 7. The CDR3 loop is CASSQENRQGDEKLFF. CDR3 in DNA: TGTGCCAGCAGCCAAGAGAACCGACAGGGAGATGAAAAACTGTTTTTT.

The chain uses TRBV5-1 and TRBJ1-2, with a possible D match to TRBD1 (6 bases). Germline V CDR1 and CDR2: SGHRS, YFSETQ. The length of the CDR3 is 14 residues. V was pared by 4 bases and J by 0 bases, with 10 bases between. The CDR3 nucleotides read TGCGCCAGCAGCCCCCGGACAGCTAACTATGGCTACACCTTC. Translated: CASSPRTANYGYTF.

This clone was seen a few times. The V gene is TRBV4-1, the J gene TRBJ2-2; D uncertain. CDR3 length: 14 residues. Per the germline V gene, CDR1 is MGHRA and CDR2 is YSYEKL. V was clipped by 6 bases and J by 7 bases, with 15 bases between them. The CDR3 spells CASRLTAANGELFF. The DNA of the CDR3 is TGCGCCAGCAGACTTACAGCAGCAAACGGGGAGCTGTTTTTT.

CDR3 amino acids: CASSTTYNEQFF. CDR3 nucleotides: TGTGCCAGCAGCACCACCTACAATGAGCAGTTCTTC. The V and J genes are TRBV9 and TRBJ2-1; D is ambiguous. Trimming removed 4 bases from V and 2 bases from J, with 4 bases in between. The V gene's germline CDR1 is SGDLS and CDR2 YYNGEE. The CDR3 is 12 residues long. Combining the CDR3 with reference TRBV9 and TRBJ2-1 gives the whole variable domain DSGVTQTPKHLITATGQRVTLRCSPRSGDLSVYWYQQSLDQGLQFLIQYYNGEERAKGNILERFSAQQFPDLHSELNLSSLELGDSALYFCASSTTYNEQFFGPGTRLTVL.

The chain employs TRBV15 and TRBJ2-1; TRBD2 matches 10 bases. The CDR3 contains 17 residues. Germline V gene lookup returns CDR1 LNHNV and CDR2 YYDKDF (reference sequence). The junction had 4 bases not matched to a gene; V was cut back by 1 base and J by 1 base. CDR3 sequence reads: CATSRGASGSSYNEQFF. The CDR3 bases are TGTGCCACCAGCAGAGGGGCTAGCGGGAGTTCCTACAATGAGCAGTTCTTC.

The count of this clone is one. The rearrangement uses TRBV7-9 and TRBJ2-5; TRBD2 aligns across 8 bases. Germline CDR1 is SEHNR and CDR2 is FQNEAQ (reference sequence). After removal of 4 bases from V and 1 base from J, the junction contained 2 bases not matched to a gene. The CDR3 consists of 14 residues. CDR3 bases: TGTGCCAGCAGCTCGGGAGGGATCCAAGAGACCCAGTACTTC. It yields the protein CASSSGGIQETQYF.

In DNA form, the CDR3 reads TGCGCCAGCAGCTTCTCAAGCGGGAGTGGTAATGAGCAGTTCTTC. As protein: CASSFSSGSGNEQFF. The J gene is TRBJ2-1, the V gene TRBV5-1; the match to TRBD2 covers 8 bases. Trimming cost V 2 bases and J 7 bases; bases outside gene matches: 8. Germline V gene data show CDR1 as SGHRS and CDR2 as YFSETQ. The CDR3 extends over 15 amino acids.

The V call is TRBV27, the J call TRBJ2-7, with TRBD2 identical over 7 bases. Germline V CDR1 and CDR2: MNHEY, SMNVEV (reference sequence). The CDR3 consists of 17 residues. Trimming removed 5 bases from V and 3 bases from J; junction bases left unmatched: 16. The CDR3 reads CASSPTSLRTRGYEQYF. In nucleotides, the CDR3 is TGTGCCAGCAGTCCTACATCCCTCCGGACTAGGGGCTACGAGCAGTACTTC.

J is TRBJ2-7 and V is TRBV30; D remains unclear. The CDR3 covers 12 residues. CDR1 is GTSNPN, CDR2 SVGIG, per germline (reference sequence). V shed 0 bases and J shed 4 bases, with 7 bases lying between them. The CDR3 region has the DNA TGTGCCTGGAGTGTGTCGATTTACGAGCAGTACTTC. Translating gives CAWSVSIYEQYF.

V gene TRBV19 combines with J gene TRBJ1-5; no clear D gene. V lost 6 bases and J 4 bases, leaving 16 bases between the germline ends. The germline V gene has CDR1 LNHDA and CDR2 SQIVND (reference sequence). This CDR3 has 15 residues. The CDR3 reads CASSFDINSNQPQHF. In nucleotides, the CDR3 is TGTGCCAGTAGCTTCGACATCAACTCAAATCAGCCCCAGCATTTT.

The rearrangement joins TRBV25-1 to TRBJ1-4; the D gene is possibly TRBD1 (5 bases). The V end was cut by 2 bases, the J end by 6 bases, with 13 bases between. Germline V gene sequence: CDR1 MGHDK, CDR2 SYGVNS. This CDR3 is built from 15 residues. Written as DNA, the CDR3 is TGTGCCAGCAGTGAACGGGGCAGGGATTATGAAAAACTGTTTTTT. It is translated as CASSERGRDYEKLFF.

This clone was observed a handful of times. The chain has TRBV6-1 and TRBJ2-3, with 8 bases lining up with TRBD2. Germline CDR1 and CDR2: MNHNS and SASEGT. V was clipped by 4 bases and J by 1 base; unmatched bases: 4. The CDR3 loop spans 15 amino acids. CDR3 sequence: CASSGLATRTDTQYF. DNA for the CDR3: TGTGCCAGCAGTGGACTAGCGACCCGCACAGATACGCAGTATTTT.

This clone was found many times. This sequence joins TRBV7-3 and TRBJ2-7, with TRBD1 matching over 9 bases. V dropped 4 bases and J dropped 6; count of bases not matched to a gene: 7. In germline, CDR1 is SGHTA, CDR2 FQGTGA. The CDR3 contains 14 residues. The CDR3 DNA follows: TGTGCCAGCAGCTCGGGACAGGGTCACGGCGAGCAGTACTTC. This codes for CASSSGQGHGEQYF.

The chain is built from TRBV29-1 and TRBJ2-5, with D maybe TRBD2 (6 bases). Germline CDR1 reads SQVTM; CDR2 reads ANQGSEA. The V end was cut by 4 bases, the J end by 7 bases, with 13 bases between. The CDR3 covers 12 residues. CDR3 region: CSVVRQGGTQYF. CDR3 nucleotides: TGCAGCGTTGTACGGCAGGGAGGGACCCAGTACTTC.

This chain links TRBV6-5 with TRBJ2-7, with 12 bases identical to TRBD2. CDR1 MNHEY and CDR2 SVGAGI come from the germline V gene. Losses at the gene ends were 0 bases for V and 3 bases for J; bases not matched to a gene: 3. The CDR3 runs 16 residues. The CDR3 is CASSYSLTSGGYEQYF. CDR3 sequence (DNA): TGTGCCAGCAGTTACTCGCTGACTAGCGGGGGCTACGAGCAGTACTTC.

This chain links TRBV29-1 with TRBJ2-7, with D uncertain. The CDR3 has 11 amino acids. Germline V gene sequence: CDR1 SQVTM, CDR2 ANQGSEA. Between the trimmed V and J ends, which lost 7 bases and 8 bases, there was a span of 15 bases. The CDR3 protein is CSARRENKQYF. For the CDR3, the DNA is TGCAGCGCCCGTCGAGAGAATAAGCAGTACTTC.

This chain connects TRBV7-9 to TRBJ2-7, with a possible D match to TRBD1 (6 bases). Germline V gives CDR1 SEHNR, CDR2 FQNEAQ (reference sequence). The length of the CDR3 is 16 residues. V shed 5 bases and J shed 5 bases, with 22 bases lying between them. CDR3 DNA: TGTGCCAGCAGCACTCCGGATCCGTGGCAGGGGAACGAGCAGTACTTC. Amino acids: CASSTPDPWQGNEQYF.